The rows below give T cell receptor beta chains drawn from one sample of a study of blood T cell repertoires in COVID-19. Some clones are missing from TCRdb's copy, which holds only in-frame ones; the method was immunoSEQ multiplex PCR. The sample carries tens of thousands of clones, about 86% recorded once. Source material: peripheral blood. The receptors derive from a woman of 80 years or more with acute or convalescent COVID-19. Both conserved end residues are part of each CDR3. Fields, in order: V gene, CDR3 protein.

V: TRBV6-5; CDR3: CASSPRGTPGEQYF
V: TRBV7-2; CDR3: CASSFPPGQVFYSNQPQHF
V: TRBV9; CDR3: CASTPVRGNTEAFF
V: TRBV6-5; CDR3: CASRLAGATDTQYF
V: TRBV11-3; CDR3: CASRGDRGYGYTF
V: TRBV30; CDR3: CAWSDWTSRETQYF
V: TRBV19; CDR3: CASSGRRTGRETQYF
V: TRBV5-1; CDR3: CASSGLANEQFF
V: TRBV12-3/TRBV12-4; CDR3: CASSIGGAEAFF
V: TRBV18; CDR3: CASSPSRPGLTGELFF
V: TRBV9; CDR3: CASSVGQGGNQPQHF
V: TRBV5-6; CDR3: CASSSIETQYF
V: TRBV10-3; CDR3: CAISESPGTGYSPLHF
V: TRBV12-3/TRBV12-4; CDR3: CASSFSGFGYTF
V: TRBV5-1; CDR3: CASSLSGLDYEQYF
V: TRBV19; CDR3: CASSGLAVGTDTQYF
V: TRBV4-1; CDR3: CASSQYGASYEQYF
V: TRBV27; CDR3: CASRSRTDPHQPQHF
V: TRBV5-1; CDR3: CASSLVRYSGGAGANVLTF
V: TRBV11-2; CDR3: CASSSDGDGTDTQYF
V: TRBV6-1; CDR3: CASSVNPSGGAETQYF
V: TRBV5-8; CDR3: CASSRTASNTEAFF
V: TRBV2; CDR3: CASSEAHGNPTDNEQFF
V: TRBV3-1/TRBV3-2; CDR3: CASSPPGGPHEQYF
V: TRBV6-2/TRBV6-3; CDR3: CASSYEAVRGYTF
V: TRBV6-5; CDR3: CASKNQGTNTEAFF
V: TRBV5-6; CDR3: CASSLGQLSTNEKLFF
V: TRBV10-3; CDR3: CAIRTGTGTLNTIYF
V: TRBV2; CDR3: CASNRVGTEAFF
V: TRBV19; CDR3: CASSIGWTSSGREAFF
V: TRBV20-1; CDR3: CSASRIRDGDLANYGYTF
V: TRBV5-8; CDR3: CASSFGEPLEKAFF
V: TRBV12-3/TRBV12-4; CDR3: CASSLTVNYGYTF
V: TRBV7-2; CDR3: CASSLAGDFGSYTF
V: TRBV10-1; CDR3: CASSLRPGDEQYF
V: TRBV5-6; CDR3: CASSRPYRATEAFF
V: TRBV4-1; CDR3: CASSRGIENTEAFF
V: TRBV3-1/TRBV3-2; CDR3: CASSQDSKEQYF